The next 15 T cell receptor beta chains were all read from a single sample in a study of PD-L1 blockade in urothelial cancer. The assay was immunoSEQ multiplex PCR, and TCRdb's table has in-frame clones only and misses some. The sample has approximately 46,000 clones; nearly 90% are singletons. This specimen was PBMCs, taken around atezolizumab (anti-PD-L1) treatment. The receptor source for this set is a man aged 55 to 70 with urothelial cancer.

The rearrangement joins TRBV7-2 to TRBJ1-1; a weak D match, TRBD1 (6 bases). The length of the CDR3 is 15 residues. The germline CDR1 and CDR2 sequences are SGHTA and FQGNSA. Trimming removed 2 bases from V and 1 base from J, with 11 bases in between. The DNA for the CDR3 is TGTGCCAGCAGCTTATACAGGGTACGGAACACTGAAGCTTTCTTT. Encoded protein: CASSLYRVRNTEAFF.

This chain's CDR3 is CASSGPGGRIRNEQFF. The DNA of the CDR3 is TGTGCCAGTAGCGGCCCCGGGGGGAGGATCCGCAATGAGCAGTTCTTC. This chain uses TRBV19 with TRBJ2-1; 7 nucleotides line up with TRBD2. V was pared by 6 bases and J by 6 bases, with 14 bases of the junction left unmatched. Germline V CDR1 and CDR2: LNHDA, SQIVND (reference sequence). The CDR3 totals 16 residues.

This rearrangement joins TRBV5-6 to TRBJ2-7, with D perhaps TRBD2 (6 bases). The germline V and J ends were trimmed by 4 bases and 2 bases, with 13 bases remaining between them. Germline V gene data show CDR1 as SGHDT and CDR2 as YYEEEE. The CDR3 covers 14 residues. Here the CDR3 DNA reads TGTGCCAGCAGCGCCGGGGGAGCCCCCTACGAGCAGTACTTC. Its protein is CASSAGGAPYEQYF. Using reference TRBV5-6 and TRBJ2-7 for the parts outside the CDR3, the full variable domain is DAGVTQSPTHLIKTRGQQVTLRCSPKSGHDTVSWYQQALGQGPQFIFQYYEEEERQRGNFPDRFSGHQFPNYSSELNVNALLLGDSALYLCASSAGGAPYEQYFGPGTRLTVT.

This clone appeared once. CDR3 DNA sequence: TGTGCCAGCAGCCAAGCCCCCGGGACAGAATACTACGAGCAGTACTTC. The encoded protein is CASSQAPGTEYYEQYF. The chain uses TRBV4-2 and TRBJ2-7; 7 nucleotides match TRBD1. This CDR3 comprises 16 residues. The germline CDR1 and CDR2 sequences are LGHNA and YNFKEQ. V was pared by 1 base and J by 3 bases, with 9 bases of the junction left unmatched.

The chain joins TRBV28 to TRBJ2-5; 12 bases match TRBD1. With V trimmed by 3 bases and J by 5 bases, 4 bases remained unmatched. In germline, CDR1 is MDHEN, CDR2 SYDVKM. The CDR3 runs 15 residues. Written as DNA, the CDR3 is TGTGCCAGCAGTTTCGGGACAGGGGGCGGGGAGACCCAGTACTTC. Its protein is CASSFGTGGGETQYF.

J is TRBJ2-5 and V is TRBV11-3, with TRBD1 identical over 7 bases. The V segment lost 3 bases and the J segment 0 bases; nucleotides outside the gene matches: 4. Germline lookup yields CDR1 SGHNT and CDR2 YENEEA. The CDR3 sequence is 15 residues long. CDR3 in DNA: TGTGCCAGCAGCTTCAGACAGGGCCACCAAGAGACCCAGTACTTC. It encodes CASSFRQGHQETQYF.

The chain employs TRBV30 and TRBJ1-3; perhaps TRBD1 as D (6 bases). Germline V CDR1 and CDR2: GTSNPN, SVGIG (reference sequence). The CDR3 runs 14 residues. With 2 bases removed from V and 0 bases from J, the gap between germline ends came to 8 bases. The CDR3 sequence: CAWSNRDSGNTIYF. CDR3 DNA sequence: TGTGCCTGGAGTAACAGGGACTCTGGAAACACCATATATTTT.

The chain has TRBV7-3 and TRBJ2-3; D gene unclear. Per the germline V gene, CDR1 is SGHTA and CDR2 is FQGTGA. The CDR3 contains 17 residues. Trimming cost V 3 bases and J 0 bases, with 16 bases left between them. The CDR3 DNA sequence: TGTGCCAGCAGCTTTATCGGCGGCCGAATTAGCACAGATACGCAGTATTTT. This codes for CASSFIGGRISTDTQYF.

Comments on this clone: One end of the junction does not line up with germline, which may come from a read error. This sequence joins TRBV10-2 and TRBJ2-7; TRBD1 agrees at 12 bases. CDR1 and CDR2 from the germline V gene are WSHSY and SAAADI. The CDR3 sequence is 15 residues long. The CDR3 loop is CASSESGQGAREQYF. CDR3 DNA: TGCGCCAGCAGCGAGTCGGGACAGGGGGCGAGGGAGCAGTACTTC.

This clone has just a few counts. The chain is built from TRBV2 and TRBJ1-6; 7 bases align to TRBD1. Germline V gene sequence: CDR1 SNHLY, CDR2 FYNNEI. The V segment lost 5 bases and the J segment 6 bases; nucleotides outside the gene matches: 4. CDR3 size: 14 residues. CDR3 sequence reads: CASSRDSINSPLHF. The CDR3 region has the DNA TGTGCCAGCAGTCGGGACAGCATTAATTCACCCCTCCACTTT.

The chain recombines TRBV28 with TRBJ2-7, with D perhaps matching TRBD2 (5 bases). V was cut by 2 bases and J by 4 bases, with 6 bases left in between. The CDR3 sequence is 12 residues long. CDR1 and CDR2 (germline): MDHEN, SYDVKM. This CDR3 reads CASSLEGYEQYF. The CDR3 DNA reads TGTGCCAGCAGTTTAGAGGGTTACGAGCAGTACTTC.

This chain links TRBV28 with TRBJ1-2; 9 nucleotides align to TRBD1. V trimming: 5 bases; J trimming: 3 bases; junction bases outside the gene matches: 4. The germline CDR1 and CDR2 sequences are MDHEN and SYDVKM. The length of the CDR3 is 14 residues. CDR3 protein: CASSTGGDYYGYTF. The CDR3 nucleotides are TGTGCCAGCAGTACAGGGGGCGATTACTATGGCTACACCTTC.

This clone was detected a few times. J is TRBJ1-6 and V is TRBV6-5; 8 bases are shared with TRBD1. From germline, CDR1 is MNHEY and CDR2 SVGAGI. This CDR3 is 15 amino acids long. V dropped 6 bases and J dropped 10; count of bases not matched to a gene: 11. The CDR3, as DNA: TGTGCCAGCAGCAAAGGGACAGGCAGGGGCTCACCCCTCCACTTT. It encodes CASSKGTGRGSPLHF.

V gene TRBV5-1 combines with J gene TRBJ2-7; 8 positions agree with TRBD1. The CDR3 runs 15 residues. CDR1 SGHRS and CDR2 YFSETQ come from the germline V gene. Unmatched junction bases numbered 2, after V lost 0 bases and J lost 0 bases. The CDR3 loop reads CASSLGQGYSYEQYF. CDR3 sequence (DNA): TGCGCCAGCAGCTTGGGACAGGGGTACTCCTACGAGCAGTACTTC.

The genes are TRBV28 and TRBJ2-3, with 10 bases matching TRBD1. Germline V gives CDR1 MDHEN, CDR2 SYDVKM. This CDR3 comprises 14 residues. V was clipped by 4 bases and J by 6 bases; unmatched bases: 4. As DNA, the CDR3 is TGTGCCAGCAGTTCAGACAGGGGGCGGGATACGCAGTATTTT. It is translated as CASSSDRGRDTQYF.